This TCR beta chain was identified during a study of cytomegalovirus exposure and HLA in healthy donors. PCR employed 60 Vbeta and 13 Jbeta primers. Only in-frame clones appear in the TCRdb table, and some are missing; sequencing was by immunoSEQ multiplex PCR. Of under 200,000 clones in the sample, roughly three quarters were seen once. Germline-derived CDR1 and CDR2 are LGHNT and FRNRAP. Trimming pared 2 bases from V and 0 bases from J, leaving 9 bases between. The CDR3 is 15 residues long. This TCR derives from a woman aged 45-59 years in good health and CMV-seronegative. The specimen sequenced was PBMCs. The chain combines TRBV12-5 with TRBJ2-3, with D hard to call. The CDR3 here is CASGLPQVSTDTQYF. The CDR3 region has the DNA TGTGCTAGTGGTTTGCCTCAGGTTAGCACAGATACGCAGTATTTT.